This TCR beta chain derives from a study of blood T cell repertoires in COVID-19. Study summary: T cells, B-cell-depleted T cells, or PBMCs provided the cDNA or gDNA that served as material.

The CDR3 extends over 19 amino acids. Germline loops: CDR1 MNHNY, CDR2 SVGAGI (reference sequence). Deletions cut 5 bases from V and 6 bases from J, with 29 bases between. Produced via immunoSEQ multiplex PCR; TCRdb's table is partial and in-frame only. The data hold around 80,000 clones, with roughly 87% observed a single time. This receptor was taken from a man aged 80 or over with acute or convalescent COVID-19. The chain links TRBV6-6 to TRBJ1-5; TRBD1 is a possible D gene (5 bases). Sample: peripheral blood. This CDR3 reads CASSPWGKGPSRAGQPQHF. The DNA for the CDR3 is TGTGCCAGCAGTCCTTGGGGGAAGGGGCCATCAAGAGCGGGTCAGCCCCAGCATTTT.